In its sample, the clone carrying this TCR beta chain was seen a few times. The antigen remains undetermined. V was pared by 4 bases and J by 1 base, with 16 bases between. The CDR3 is made up of 16 amino acids. Germline V gene lookup returns CDR1 MNHEY and CDR2 SVGEGT. High-throughput TCR beta sequencing covered peripheral CD8+ and CD4+ T cells. TEMRA cells underwent FACS enrichment and CD8+ and CD4+ T cells underwent negative isolation. This sample stems from a study of CD8 T cells in Susac syndrome. Random hexamers were used to reverse transcribe the RNA input (0.5 to 1 ug). With immunoSEQ multiplex PCR, TCR beta CDR3 was amplified across 54 Vbeta and 13 Jbeta. TCRdb re-derived calls from the immunoSEQ multiplex PCR reads in MiXCR, one entry per CDR3 protein. Seen here are under 200,000 distinct CDR3 sequences, just over 90% observed once, and the top ten hold 0.08%. Study-wide results and limits: An acknowledgment was made by the study that its TCR sequencing and HLA analysis involved relatively few individuals.

The source is a human donor in good health. The sequenced sample was CD4+ T cells from PBMCs. The chain recombines TRBV6-2 or TRBV6-3 with TRBJ2-5; D gene ambiguous. This chain's CDR3 is CASSSPGASFQETQYF. Written as DNA, the CDR3 is TGTGCCAGCAGTTCCCCTGGTGCGAGTTTCCAAGAGACCCAGTACTTC.